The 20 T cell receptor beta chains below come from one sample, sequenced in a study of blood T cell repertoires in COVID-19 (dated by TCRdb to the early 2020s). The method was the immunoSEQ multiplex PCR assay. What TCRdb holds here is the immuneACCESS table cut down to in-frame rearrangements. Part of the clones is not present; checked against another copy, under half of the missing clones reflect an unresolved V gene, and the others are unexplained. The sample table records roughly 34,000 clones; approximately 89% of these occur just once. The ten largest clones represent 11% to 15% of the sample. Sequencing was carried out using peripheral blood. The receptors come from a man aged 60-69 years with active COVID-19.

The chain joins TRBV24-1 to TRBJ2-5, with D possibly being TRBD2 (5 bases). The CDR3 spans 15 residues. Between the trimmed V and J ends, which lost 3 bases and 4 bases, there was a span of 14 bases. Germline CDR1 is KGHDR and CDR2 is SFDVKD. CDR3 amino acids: CATSDPRTVGETQYF. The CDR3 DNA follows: TGTGCCACCAGTGATCCAAGGACTGTGGGAGAGACCCAGTACTTC.

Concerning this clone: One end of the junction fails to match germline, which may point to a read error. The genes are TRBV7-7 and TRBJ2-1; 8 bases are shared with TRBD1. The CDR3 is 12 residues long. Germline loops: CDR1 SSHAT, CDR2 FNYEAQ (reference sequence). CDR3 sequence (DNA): TGTGCTAGCAGCTCTCCAGGGGGCGAGCAGTTCTTC. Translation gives CASSSPGGEQFF.

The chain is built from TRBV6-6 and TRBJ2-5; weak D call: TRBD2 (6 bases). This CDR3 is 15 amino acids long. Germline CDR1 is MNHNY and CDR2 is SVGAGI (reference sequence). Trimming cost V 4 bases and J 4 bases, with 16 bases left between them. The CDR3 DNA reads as TGTGCCAGCAGTTCCCCGGGAGCGAGGGGAGAGACCCAGTACTTC. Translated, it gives CASSSPGARGETQYF.

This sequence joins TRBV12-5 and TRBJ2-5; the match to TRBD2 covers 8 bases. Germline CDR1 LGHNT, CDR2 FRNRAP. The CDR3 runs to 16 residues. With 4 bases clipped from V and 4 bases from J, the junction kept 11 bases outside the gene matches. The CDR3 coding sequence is TGTGCTAGTGGTTCTACGGGGGGGGCGGCCATAGAGACCCAGTACTTC. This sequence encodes CASGSTGGAAIETQYF. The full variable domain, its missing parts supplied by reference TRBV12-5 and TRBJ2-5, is DARVTQTPRHKVTEMGQEVTMRCQPILGHNTVFWYRQTMMQGLELLAYFRNRAPLDDSGMPKDRFSAEMPDATLATLKIQPSEPRDSAVYFCASGSTGGAAIETQYFGPGTRLLVL.

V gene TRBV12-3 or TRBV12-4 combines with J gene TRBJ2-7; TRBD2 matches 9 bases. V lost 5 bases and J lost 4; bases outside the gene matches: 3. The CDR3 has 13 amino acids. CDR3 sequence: CASSAGLAYEQYF. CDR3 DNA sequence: TGTGCCAGCAGTGCGGGACTAGCATACGAGCAGTACTTC.

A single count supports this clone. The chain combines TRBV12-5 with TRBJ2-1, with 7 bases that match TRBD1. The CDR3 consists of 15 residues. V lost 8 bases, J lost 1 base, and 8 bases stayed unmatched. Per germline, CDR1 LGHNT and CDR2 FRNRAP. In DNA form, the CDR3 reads TGTGCTAGTAGACAGGGCTCGGGGTCCTACAATGAGCAGTTCTTC. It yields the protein CASRQGSGSYNEQFF.

The CDR3 here is CASSPVAGGRADTQYF. Written as DNA, the CDR3 is TGCGCCAGCAGCCCCGTAGCGGGAGGACGGGCAGATACGCAGTATTTT. This chain connects TRBV4-1 to TRBJ2-3; 10 bases are shared with TRBD2. V was clipped by 4 bases and J by 4 bases; unmatched bases: 8. The CDR3 runs 16 residues. CDR1 and CDR2 from the germline V gene are MGHRA and YSYEKL.

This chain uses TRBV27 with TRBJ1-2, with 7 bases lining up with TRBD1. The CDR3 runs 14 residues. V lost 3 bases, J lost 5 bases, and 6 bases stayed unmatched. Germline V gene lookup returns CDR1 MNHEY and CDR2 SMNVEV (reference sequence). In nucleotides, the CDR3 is TGTGCCAGCAGTTTGGGCAGGGGGAGGTATGGCTACACCTTC. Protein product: CASSLGRGRYGYTF.

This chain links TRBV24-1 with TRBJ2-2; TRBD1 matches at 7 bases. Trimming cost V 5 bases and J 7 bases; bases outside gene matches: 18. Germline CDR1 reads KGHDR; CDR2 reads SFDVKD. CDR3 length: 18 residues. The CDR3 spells CATSAPNRGRIDIGELFF. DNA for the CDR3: TGTGCCACCAGTGCTCCCAACAGGGGTAGGATAGATATCGGGGAGCTGTTTTTT.

CDR3 sequence reads: CATPHGTGLGEQYF. The CDR3 bases are TGTGCCACGCCCCACGGGACAGGCTTAGGGGAGCAGTACTTC. The V call is TRBV6-5, the J call TRBJ2-7; 8 bases agree with TRBD1. V was clipped by 10 bases and J by 7 bases; unmatched bases: 15. The germline gives CDR1 MNHEY, CDR2 SVGAGI. CDR3 length equals 14 residues.

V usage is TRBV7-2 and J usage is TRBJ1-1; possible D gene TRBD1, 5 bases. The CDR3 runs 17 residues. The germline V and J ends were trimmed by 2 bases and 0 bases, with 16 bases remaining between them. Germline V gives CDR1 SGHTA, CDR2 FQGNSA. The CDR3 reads CASSLRGGNVMNTEAFF. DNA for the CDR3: TGTGCCAGCAGCTTAAGGGGCGGCAACGTAATGAACACTGAAGCTTTCTTT.

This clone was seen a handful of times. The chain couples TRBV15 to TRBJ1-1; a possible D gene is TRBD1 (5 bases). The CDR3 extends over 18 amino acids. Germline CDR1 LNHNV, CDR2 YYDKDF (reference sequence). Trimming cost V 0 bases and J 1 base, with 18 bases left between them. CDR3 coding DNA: TGTGCCACCAGCAGAGATTACTGGTTAAGGGGTACGAACACTGAAGCTTTCTTT. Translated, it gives CATSRDYWLRGTNTEAFF.

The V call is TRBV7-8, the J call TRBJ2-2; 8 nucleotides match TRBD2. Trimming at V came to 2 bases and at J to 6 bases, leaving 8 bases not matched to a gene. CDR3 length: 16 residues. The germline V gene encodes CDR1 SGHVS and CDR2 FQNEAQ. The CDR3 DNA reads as TGTGCCAGCAGCTTAAAATTGGGACTAGGCCCCGGGGAGCTGTTTTTT. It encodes CASSLKLGLGPGELFF.

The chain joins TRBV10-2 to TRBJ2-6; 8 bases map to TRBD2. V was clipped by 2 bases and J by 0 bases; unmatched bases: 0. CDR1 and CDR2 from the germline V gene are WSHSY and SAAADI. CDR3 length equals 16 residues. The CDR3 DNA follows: TGCGCCAGCAGTGAGACTAGCGGCTCTGGGGCCAACGTCCTGACTTTC. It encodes CASSETSGSGANVLTF.

The CDR3 DNA reads TGTGCCAGCAGCTCCCCGGGGGAGAACACTGAAGCTTTCTTT. Its translation: CASSSPGENTEAFF. The chain recombines TRBV28 with TRBJ1-1; a weak D match, TRBD1 (5 bases). Germline CDR1 and CDR2: MDHEN and SYDVKM. The CDR3 length is 14 residues. V lost 6 bases to trimming and J lost 1 base, with 12 bases between them.

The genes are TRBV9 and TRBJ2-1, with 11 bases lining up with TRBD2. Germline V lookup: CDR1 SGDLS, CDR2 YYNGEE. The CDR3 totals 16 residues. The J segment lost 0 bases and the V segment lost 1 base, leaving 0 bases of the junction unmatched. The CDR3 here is CASSVTSGSSYNEQFF. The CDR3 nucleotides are TGTGCCAGCAGCGTAACTAGCGGGAGCTCCTACAATGAGCAGTTCTTC.

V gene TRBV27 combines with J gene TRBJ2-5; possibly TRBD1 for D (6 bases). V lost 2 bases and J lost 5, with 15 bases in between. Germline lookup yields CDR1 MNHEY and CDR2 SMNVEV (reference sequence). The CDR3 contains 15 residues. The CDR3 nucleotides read TGTGCCAGCAGTTTAGGTTCCAGGGGCGGCGAGACCCAGTACTTC. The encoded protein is CASSLGSRGGETQYF.

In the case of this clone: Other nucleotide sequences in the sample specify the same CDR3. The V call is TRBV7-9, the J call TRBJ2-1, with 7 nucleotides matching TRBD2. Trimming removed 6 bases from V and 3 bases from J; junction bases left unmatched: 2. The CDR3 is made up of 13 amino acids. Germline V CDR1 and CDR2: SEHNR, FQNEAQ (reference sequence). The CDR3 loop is CASRASGYNEQFF. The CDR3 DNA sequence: TGTGCCAGCAGGGCTAGCGGCTACAATGAGCAGTTCTTC.

The CDR3 reads CASSLVAGAPYEQYF. The CDR3 nucleotides are TGTGCCAGCAGCTTGGTAGCGGGGGCGCCCTACGAGCAGTACTTC. The rearrangement uses TRBV5-8 and TRBJ2-7, with TRBD2 matching over 9 bases. The CDR3 is 15 amino acids. V was pared by 0 bases and J by 2 bases, with 3 bases of the junction left unmatched. Looked up from germline, CDR1 is SGHTS and CDR2 is YDEGEE.

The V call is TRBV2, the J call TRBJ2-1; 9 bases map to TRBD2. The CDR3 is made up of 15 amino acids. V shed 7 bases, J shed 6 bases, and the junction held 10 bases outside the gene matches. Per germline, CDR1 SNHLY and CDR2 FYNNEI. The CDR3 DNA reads TGTGCCAGCATTGCACTAGCGGGTGGAGGCAATGAGCAGTTCTTC. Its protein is CASIALAGGGNEQFF.